Listed here are 5 T cell receptor beta chains from one sample, sequenced in a study of blood T cell repertoires in COVID-19. TCRdb keeps only in-frame clones here, not all; method: immunoSEQ multiplex PCR. The table shows about 270,000 clones, with 75% to 95% occurring only once. The sequencing input was PBMCs or T cells enriched from blood (not recorded which). Source of these receptors: a man in his forties who had been exposed to COVID-19.

The J gene is TRBJ1-5, the V gene TRBV19; D is possibly TRBD1 (5 bases). The V end lost 3 bases, the J end lost 0 bases, and 18 bases lay between the germline ends. Germline values: CDR1 LNHDA, CDR2 SQIVND (reference sequence). The CDR3 extends over 18 amino acids. The chain's CDR3 is CASSIRQGGRVSNQPQHF. The CDR3 nucleotides are TGTGCCAGTAGTATCAGGCAGGGTGGAAGAGTTAGCAATCAGCCCCAGCATTTT.

This chain uses TRBV6-2 or TRBV6-3 with TRBJ1-2, with D possibly TRBD1 on 5 matching bases. Trimming removed 2 bases from V and 5 bases from J, with 6 bases in between. Germline V gene sequence: CDR1 MNHEY, CDR2 SVGEGT. CDR3 size: 12 residues. CDR3 region: CASSYQGYGYTF. The CDR3 coding sequence is TGTGCCAGCAGTTACCAGGGATATGGCTACACCTTC.

The chain uses TRBV5-4 and TRBJ2-2; a possible D gene is TRBD2 (6 bases). The CDR3 length is 14 residues. Deletions cut 4 bases from V and 7 bases from J, with 14 bases between. Germline V gene sequence: CDR1 SGHNT, CDR2 YYREEE (reference sequence). CDR3 protein: CASSGGTHSGELFF. In DNA form, the CDR3 reads TGTGCCAGCAGCGGCGGGACTCACAGCGGGGAGCTGTTTTTT.

The chain is built from TRBV15 and TRBJ1-6; the D is unclear. Trimming stripped 5 bases from V and 0 bases from J, with 8 bases between. The CDR3 is made up of 15 amino acids. The germline CDR1 and CDR2 sequences are LNHNV and YYDKDF (reference sequence). CDR3 nucleotide sequence: TGTGCCACCAGCGATACGAGCTCCTATAATTCACCCCTCCACTTT. It encodes CATSDTSSYNSPLHF.

The chain employs TRBV4-1 and TRBJ2-5; tentative D call: TRBD1 (6 bases). The CDR3 loop spans 13 amino acids. V lost 1 base to trimming and J lost 5 bases, with 8 bases between them. Germline loops: CDR1 MGHRA, CDR2 YSYEKL. The CDR3 bases are TGCGCCAGCAGCCAAGTGCAGGGGGAGACCCAGTACTTC. Its protein is CASSQVQGETQYF.